One sample yielded the 16 T cell receptor beta chains listed below, sequenced in a study of CD8 T cells in ankylosing spondylitis. TCRdb reanalysed the 5' RACE reads using MiXCR and keeps one entry per CDR3 protein. This sample yields 380,000 or so distinct CDR3 sequences, of which 20% to 25% are seen a single time; around 13% belongs to the top ten. Sequencing was performed on blood, either unsorted or a sorted T cell fraction (not recorded which). Every receptor here comes from a male donor with ankylosing spondylitis or in good health (not recorded which).

This clonotype was detected only a few times. The V and J genes are TRBV3-1 and TRBJ2-4; D is ambiguous. The V and J ends lost 2 bases and 2 bases respectively, with 16 bases between them. The germline V gene encodes CDR1 LGHDT and CDR2 YNNKEL (reference sequence). CDR3 size: 17 residues. The CDR3 protein is CASSQWSPLNSKNIQYF. The CDR3 region has the DNA TGTGCCAGCAGCCAATGGTCCCCCCTCAACTCCAAAAACATTCAGTACTTC.

A note on this clonotype: Germline and junction disagree at one end, which may indicate a read error. The J gene is TRBJ2-7, the V gene TRBV11-1; 10 bases line up with TRBD1. This CDR3 has 18 residues. Germline V gene data show CDR1 as SGHAT and CDR2 as FQDESV (reference sequence). CDR3 DNA: TGTGCCAGCAGCTTAGCTCCGGGACAGGGGACCTCTATTTACGAGCAGTATTTC. Translation: CASSLAPGQGTSIYEQYF.

The rearrangement joins TRBV12-3 or TRBV12-4 to TRBJ2-5; either TRBD1 or TRBD2 may fit D (7 bases each). The V and J ends lost 7 bases and 2 bases respectively, with 20 bases between them. This CDR3 is 16 amino acids long. CDR3 sequence: CASNSWEGANQETQYF. In DNA form, the CDR3 reads TGTGCCAGCAACTCATGGGAGGGGGCAAATCAAGAGACCCAGTACTTC.

The rearrangement uses TRBV7-7 and TRBJ2-2; D remains ambiguous. The CDR3 has 16 residues. V gave up 5 bases and J gave up 6 bases, with 19 bases separating them. In germline, CDR1 is SSHAT, CDR2 FNYEAQ (reference sequence). The CDR3 DNA is TGTGCCAGCAGCCTAGGCCAACAGCAGTATCCCGGGGAGCTGTTTTTT. It translates to CASSLGQQQYPGELFF.

The rearrangement uses TRBV2 and TRBJ1-1; 10 bases align to TRBD1. Germline values: CDR1 SNHLY, CDR2 FYNNEI. This CDR3 is built from 18 residues. J was trimmed by 1 base and V by 6 bases; bases with no gene match: 14. This chain's CDR3 is CASRLTGTGEGGNTEAFF. CDR3 nucleotides: TGTGCCAGCAGGCTTACCGGGACAGGGGAAGGGGGGAACACTGAAGCTTTCTTT. Filled out from reference TRBV2 and TRBJ1-1, the complete variable domain reads EPEVTQTPSHQVTQMGQEVILRCVPISNHLYFYWYRQILGQKVEFLVSFYNNEISEKSEIFDDQFSVERPDGSNFTLKIRSTKLEDSAMYFCASRLTGTGEGGNTEAFFGQGTRLTVV.

This clonotype appeared a few times. The rearrangement links TRBV6-5 to TRBJ2-5; weak D call: TRBD1 (6 bases). Germline assignment: CDR1 MNHEY and CDR2 SVGAGI. The CDR3 runs 16 residues. V lost 3 bases, J lost 4 bases, and 18 bases lay in between. In nucleotides, the CDR3 is TGTGCCAGCAGTTATTTTGCAGGGGAAACAAGAGAGACCCAGTACTTC. It encodes CASSYFAGETRETQYF.

The chain couples TRBV28 to TRBJ2-2; unclear D gene. CDR1 is MDHEN, CDR2 SYDVKM, per germline. The CDR3 runs 13 residues. Trimming removed 6 bases at V and 6 bases at J, with 11 bases between. CDR3 region: CASSPTAPGELFF. Written as DNA, the CDR3 is TGTGCCAGCAGCCCAACAGCACCCGGGGAGCTGTTTTTT.

This clonotype was seen a handful of times. This chain connects TRBV12-3 or TRBV12-4 to TRBJ1-6; 12 positions match TRBD1. V trimming: 5 bases; J trimming: 10 bases; junction bases outside the gene matches: 6. The CDR3 is 15 residues long. This CDR3 is CASSLVGTGGSPLHF. The CDR3 DNA reads TGTGCCAGCAGTCTAGTGGGGACAGGGGGCTCACCCCTCCACTTT.

This clonotype was seen more than once but under ten times. The genes are TRBV15 and TRBJ2-5; D call uncertain. V was shortened by 5 bases and J by 2 bases, with 15 bases between the two germline ends. In germline, CDR1 is LNHNV, CDR2 YYDKDF (reference sequence). The CDR3 runs 15 residues. The CDR3 DNA sequence: TGTGCCACCAGCGAAACCCAAGACTTGCAAGAGACCCAGTACTTC. This translates into CATSETQDLQETQYF.

The chain links TRBV4-1 to TRBJ2-7; no definite D call. Germline values: CDR1 MGHRA, CDR2 YSYEKL. The CDR3 loop spans 14 amino acids. Trimming left V 1 base short and J 2 bases short, with 9 bases between. The CDR3, as DNA: TGCGCCAGCAGCCAAGTCGGCTCCACCTACGAGCAGTACTTC. Its protein product is CASSQVGSTYEQYF.

This clonotype was seen more than once but under ten times. The V call is TRBV10-3, the J call TRBJ2-7, with TRBD1 as a possible D gene (5 bases). V dropped 0 bases and J dropped 2 bases, with 11 bases sitting between them. CDR1 and CDR2 (germline): ENHRY, SYGVKD. CDR3 length: 15 amino acids. The DNA of the CDR3 is TGTGCCATCAGTGAGTCTGACAGTAGACCCTACGAGCAGTACTTC. Translated, it gives CAISESDSRPYEQYF.

This clonotype turned up a few times. The V and J genes are TRBV5-8 and TRBJ1-1, with D possibly matching TRBD1 (6 bases). The V end was cut by 10 bases, the J end by 1 base, with 11 bases between. The CDR3 is made up of 12 amino acids. The germline CDR1 and CDR2 sequences are SGHTS and YDEGEE. This chain's CDR3 is CALGQKNTEAFF. The CDR3, as DNA: TGTGCCCTCGGACAGAAGAACACTGAAGCTTTCTTT.

The chain employs TRBV12-3 or TRBV12-4 and TRBJ1-6; TRBD1 is a possible D gene (6 bases). V shed 6 bases and J shed 2 bases, with 14 bases lying between them. The CDR3 totals 16 residues. The chain's CDR3 is CASRGGGAAYNSPLHF. The CDR3 DNA is TGTGCCAGCAGGGGGGGCGGGGCGGCCTATAATTCACCCCTCCACTTT.

The J gene is TRBJ1-4, the V gene TRBV9; D is unresolved. There are 14 residues in the CDR3. Germline V CDR1 and CDR2: SGDLS, YYNGEE. The V end lost 1 base, the J end lost 3 bases, and 7 bases lay between the germline ends. CDR3 sequence reads: CASSVQAANEKLFF. DNA of the CDR3: TGTGCCAGCAGCGTACAGGCGGCTAATGAAAAACTGTTTTTT.

The V and J genes are TRBV27 and TRBJ2-5; 11 bases line up with TRBD1. Germline lookup yields CDR1 MNHEY and CDR2 SMNVEV (reference sequence). The CDR3 is 15 residues long. With V trimmed by 7 bases and J by 5 bases, 9 bases remained unmatched. The CDR3 loop is CASISTGTGGETQYF. CDR3 in DNA: TGTGCCAGCATTTCTACCGGGACAGGGGGTGAGACCCAGTACTTC.

This clonotype was counted ten times or more. V is TRBV7-3 and J is TRBJ2-3, with D perhaps TRBD1 or TRBD2 (5 bases each). The germline V gene encodes CDR1 SGHTA and CDR2 FQGTGA. The V end was cut by 6 bases, the J end by 1 base, with 11 bases between. The CDR3 is 14 residues long. CDR3 DNA: TGTGCCAGCAGTTTATTGGGGGGCACAGATACGCAGTATTTT. This translates into CASSLLGGTDTQYF.